This T cell receptor (beta chain) was captured by sequencing in a study of neurological immune-mediated disorders. One entry per CDR3 protein, called by TCRdb with MiXCR from the 5' RACE reads. The profile shows 74,000 or so distinct CDR3 sequences, about 9.4% of them singletons. V lost 6 bases, J lost 0 bases, and 12 bases lay in between. The CDR3 is 15 amino acids. There are many counts of this clonotype. Input material: PBMCs. The TCR originated in a man aged 50 to 60 in good health. The chain is built from TRBV12-3 or TRBV12-4 and TRBJ1-3; the D gene is possibly TRBD1 (5 bases). CDR3 in amino acids: CASRSSGSSGNTIYF. The CDR3 DNA follows: TGTGCCAGCAGGTCCTCAGGGAGCTCTGGAAACACCATATATTTT.